This T cell receptor (beta chain) is from a study of CD8+ T cells in alopecia areata. Study information: It was 6 to 18 months of tofacitinib, and then there were 6 months off drug.

Germline V gene data show CDR1 as SGHVS and CDR2 as FNYEAQ. This CDR3 is 16 amino acids long. The V end lost 5 bases, the J end lost 0 bases, and 13 bases lay between the germline ends. Indicated treatment: oral pan-JAK inhibitor, 5-10 mg twice daily. Reverse transcription of extracted RNA yielded cDNA, which provided the sequencing template. Generated by immunoSEQ multiplex PCR, the TCRdb table keeps only in-frame clones and is missing some. Altogether around 70,000 clones are present, over 25% being singletons, with the ten largest covering under 15%. The genes are TRBV7-6 and TRBJ2-2, with D maybe TRBD2 (7 bases). The source is a human donor with alopecia areata. Sequenced here: CD8+ T cells sorted from blood, sampled at week 4, from a patient treated with tofacitinib. CDR3 protein: CASSPPGGPNTGELFF. As DNA, the CDR3 is TGTGCCAGCAGCCCGCCCGGGGGGCCGAACACCGGGGAGCTGTTTTTT.